The source of this T cell receptor beta chain is a study of TIL therapy for anti-PD-1-resistant metastatic lung cancer. For the study at large: Median patient age was about 55, ranging about 38-80 years. Tumors carried a median roughly 1.6 non-synonymous mutations per megabase.

The immunoSEQ assay was v3. Data came from immunoSEQ multiplex PCR; TCRdb stores just in-frame clones and leaves some out. The sample holds 30,000 or so clones, 74% seen once. Noted time point: pre-treatment sample, taken before nivolumab and TIL therapy. Patients were adults with stage 4 NSCLC. Germline CDR1 is MRHNA and CDR2 is SNTAGT. The CDR3 totals 14 residues. Deletions cut 4 bases from V and 1 base from J, with 9 bases between. The sample consisted of blood, taken at baseline. The V gene is TRBV6-4, the J gene TRBJ2-3, with no clear D. The TCR sequence derives from a woman aged 30 to 85 with non-small cell lung cancer. The CDR3 DNA is TGTGCCAGCAGTGTAAGGAGCGGCACAGATACGCAGTATTTT. Amino acid sequence: CASSVRSGTDTQYF.